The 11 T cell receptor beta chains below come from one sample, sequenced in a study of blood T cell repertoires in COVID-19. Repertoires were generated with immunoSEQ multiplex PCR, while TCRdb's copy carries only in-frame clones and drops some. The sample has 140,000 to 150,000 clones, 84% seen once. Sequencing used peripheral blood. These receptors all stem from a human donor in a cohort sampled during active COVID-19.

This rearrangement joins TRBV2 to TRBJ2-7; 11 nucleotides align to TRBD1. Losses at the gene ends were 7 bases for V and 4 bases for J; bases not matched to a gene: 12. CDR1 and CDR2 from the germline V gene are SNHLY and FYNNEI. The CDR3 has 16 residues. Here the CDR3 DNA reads TGTGCCAGCATACTCGAGGACAGGGGGCGCAGTTACGAGCAGTACTTC. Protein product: CASILEDRGRSYEQYF.

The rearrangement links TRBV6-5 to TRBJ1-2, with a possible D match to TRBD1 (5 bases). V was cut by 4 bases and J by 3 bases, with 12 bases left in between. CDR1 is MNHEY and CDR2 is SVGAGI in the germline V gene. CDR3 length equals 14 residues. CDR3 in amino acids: CASSFKGIDYGYTF. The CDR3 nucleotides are TGTGCCAGCAGTTTTAAGGGGATTGACTATGGCTACACCTTC.

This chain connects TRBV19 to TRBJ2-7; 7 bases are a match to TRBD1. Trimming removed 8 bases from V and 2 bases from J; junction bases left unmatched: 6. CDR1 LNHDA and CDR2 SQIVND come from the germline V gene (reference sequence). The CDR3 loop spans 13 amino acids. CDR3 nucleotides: TGTGCCAGTTCCGGGACAGAAACCTACGAGCAGTACTTC. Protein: CASSGTETYEQYF.

The CDR3 sequence: CASTTSSRSNQPQHF. The CDR3, as DNA: TGTGCCAGCACGACATCATCCCGTAGCAATCAGCCCCAGCATTTT. This rearrangement joins TRBV2 to TRBJ1-5; no definite D call. The V gene lost 7 bases and the J gene lost 0 bases, with 13 bases spanning the gap. The CDR3 runs 15 residues. Germline CDR1 and CDR2: SNHLY and FYNNEI.

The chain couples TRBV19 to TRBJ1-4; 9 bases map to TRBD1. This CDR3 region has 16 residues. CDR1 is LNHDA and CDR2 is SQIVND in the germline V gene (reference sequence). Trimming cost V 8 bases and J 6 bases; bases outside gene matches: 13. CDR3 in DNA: TGTGCCAGTGGACCTGGGACAGGGCGGGGGGATGAAAAACTGTTTTTT. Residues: CASGPGTGRGDEKLFF.

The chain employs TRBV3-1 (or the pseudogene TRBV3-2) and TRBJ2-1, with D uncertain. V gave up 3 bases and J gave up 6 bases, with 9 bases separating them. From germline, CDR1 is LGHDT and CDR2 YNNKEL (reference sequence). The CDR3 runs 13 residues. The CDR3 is CASSQGYSNEQFF. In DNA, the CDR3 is TGTGCCAGCAGCCAGGGCTACTCCAATGAGCAGTTCTTC.

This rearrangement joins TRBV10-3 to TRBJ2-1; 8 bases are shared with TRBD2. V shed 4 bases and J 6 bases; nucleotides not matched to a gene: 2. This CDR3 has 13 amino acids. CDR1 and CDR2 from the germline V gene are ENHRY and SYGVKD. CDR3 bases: TGTGCCATCAGTGTCGGGGGGGTCAATGAGCAGTTCTTC. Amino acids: CAISVGGVNEQFF.

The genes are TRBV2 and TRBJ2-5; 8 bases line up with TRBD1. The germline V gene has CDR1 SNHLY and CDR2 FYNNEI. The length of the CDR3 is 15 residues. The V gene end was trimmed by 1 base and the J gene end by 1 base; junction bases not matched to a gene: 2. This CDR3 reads CASSEGGTGQETQYF. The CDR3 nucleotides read TGTGCCAGCAGTGAAGGCGGGACAGGCCAAGAGACCCAGTACTTC.

Written as DNA, the CDR3 is TGTGCCAGCAGCCCTAGCGGAACCACAGATACGCAGTATTTT. Translated: CASSPSGTTDTQYF. The rearrangement links TRBV6-2 or TRBV6-3 to TRBJ2-3; 7 bases are shared with TRBD2. Unmatched junction bases numbered 5, after V lost 6 bases and J lost 2 bases. The V gene's germline CDR1 is MNHEY and CDR2 SVGEGT. The CDR3 is 14 residues long.

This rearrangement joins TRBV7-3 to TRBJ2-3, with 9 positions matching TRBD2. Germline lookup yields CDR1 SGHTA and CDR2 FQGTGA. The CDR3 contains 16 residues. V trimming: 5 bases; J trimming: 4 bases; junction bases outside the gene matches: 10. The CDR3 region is CASSPSSGKGADTQYF. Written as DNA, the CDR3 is TGTGCCAGCAGCCCCTCTAGCGGGAAGGGCGCAGATACGCAGTATTTT.

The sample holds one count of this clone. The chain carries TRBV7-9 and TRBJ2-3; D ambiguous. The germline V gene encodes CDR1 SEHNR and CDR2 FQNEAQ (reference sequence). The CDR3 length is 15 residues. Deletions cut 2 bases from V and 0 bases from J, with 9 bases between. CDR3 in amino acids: CASSLTLTSTDTQYF. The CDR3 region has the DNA TGTGCCAGCAGCTTAACGCTGACTAGCACAGATACGCAGTATTTT.